This T cell receptor (beta chain) was identified during a study of shared clonotypes between healthy human individuals. Study-wide context: CD4 naive and memory got three plates each, CD8 naive two, CD8 memory one.

As regards this clone: Its antigen remains unidentified.

Overall study results and limits: There were few donors, and this limited the genetic and exposure-history diversity represented. Estimated clonotype richness was generally higher in naive than memory subsets.

Deep-level assay runs were performed. The data were produced by immunoSEQ multiplex PCR, yet TCRdb's version contains in-frame clones alone and is incomplete. The repertoire has over 800,000 clones, 92% of them found once; the top ten carry around 24%. CDR3 length equals 17 residues. Trimming cost V 3 bases and J 8 bases; bases outside gene matches: 12. Germline lookup yields CDR1 MGHRA and CDR2 YSYEKL. CD45RO-negative cells were positively selected for CCR7, leaving out terminally differentiated effector memory CD45RA+ cells. The V and J genes are TRBV4-1 and TRBJ2-1; 11 bases map to TRBD1. This receptor was taken from a man aged 25-45 years in good health. Sequencing was carried out using naive CD8+ T cells sorted from blood. CDR3 amino acids: CASSHQGQGAFFDEQFF. DNA of the CDR3: TGCGCCAGCAGCCATCAAGGACAGGGGGCTTTTTTCGATGAGCAGTTCTTC.